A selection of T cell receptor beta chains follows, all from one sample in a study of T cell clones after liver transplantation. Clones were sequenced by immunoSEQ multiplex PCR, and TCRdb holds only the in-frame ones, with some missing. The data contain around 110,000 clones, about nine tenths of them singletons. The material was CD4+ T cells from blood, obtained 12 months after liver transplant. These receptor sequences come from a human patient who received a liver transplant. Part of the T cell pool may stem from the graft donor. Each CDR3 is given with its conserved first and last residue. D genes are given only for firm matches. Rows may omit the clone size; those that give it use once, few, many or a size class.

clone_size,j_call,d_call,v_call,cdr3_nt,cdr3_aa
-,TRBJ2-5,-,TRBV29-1,TGCAGCGCTTACAGGGGACGGGGGGAGACCCAGTACTTC,CSAYRGRGETQYF
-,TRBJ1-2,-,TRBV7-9,TGTGCCAGCAGCTCACAGGGTTGGGATGGCTACACCTTC,CASSSQGWDGYTF
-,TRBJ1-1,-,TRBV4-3,TGCGCCAGCAGGTTGGGTGCCCTTACGAACACTGAAGCTTTCTTT,CASRLGALTNTEAFF
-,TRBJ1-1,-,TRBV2,TGTGCCAGCAGTGTTGGGGCGCGAGGCGGTACTGAAGCTTTCTTT,CASSVGARGGTEAFF
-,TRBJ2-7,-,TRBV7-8,TGTGCCAGCAGTTCGTTCGCGGCGCCCTACGAGCAGTACTTC,CASSSFAAPYEQYF
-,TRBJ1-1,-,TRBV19,TGTGCCAGTAGTAGGGAGGGGGGCACTGAAGCTTTCTTT,CASSREGGTEAFF
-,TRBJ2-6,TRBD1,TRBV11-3,TGTGCCAGCAGCTTCCAGGGGACAGCCGGGGTAGTTCCTGGGGCCAACGTCCTGACTTTC,CASSFQGTAGVVPGANVLTF
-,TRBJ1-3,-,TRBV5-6,TGTGCCAGCAGCTTGGCAGGGTTAGGAAACACCATATATTTT,CASSLAGLGNTIYF
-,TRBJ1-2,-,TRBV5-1,TGCGCCAGCAGCTCAATGGTAGAAGCTCACTATGGCTACACCTTC,CASSSMVEAHYGYTF
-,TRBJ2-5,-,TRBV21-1,TGTGCCAGCAGCACGACCCGTGAGGACAGGGGGGTAGAGACCCAGTACTTC,CASSTTREDRGVETQYF
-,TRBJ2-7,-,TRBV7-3,TGTGCCAGCAGCCGTGGTAGCGGACCCTCCTACGAGCAGTACTTC,CASSRGSGPSYEQYF
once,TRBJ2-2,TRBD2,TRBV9,TGTGCCAGCAGCGTAGGAGGACTAGCGGGAGTCAGCACCGGGGAGCTGTTTTTT,CASSVGGLAGVSTGELFF
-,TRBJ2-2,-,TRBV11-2,TGTGCCAGCAGCTTAGATCTGTACAGTTCGAACACCGGGGAGCTGTTTTTT,CASSLDLYSSNTGELFF
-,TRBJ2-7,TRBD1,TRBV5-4,TGTGCCAGCAGCCCGGGACAGGGGGCGCCTCACGAGCAGTACTTC,CASSPGQGAPHEQYF
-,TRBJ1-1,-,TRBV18,TGTGCCAGCTCACCAGGTCAGGGCCGGGGCGCTGAAGCTTTCTTT,CASSPGQGRGAEAFF
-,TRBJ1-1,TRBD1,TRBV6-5,TGTGCCAGCAGTTACTCGACTAGAGGGGGCAACACTGAAGCTTTCTTT,CASSYSTRGGNTEAFF
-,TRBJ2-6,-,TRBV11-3,TGTGCCAGCAGCCCCGTAGTTCGGACGACCCCAGGGGCCAACGTCCTGACTTTC,CASSPVVRTTPGANVLTF
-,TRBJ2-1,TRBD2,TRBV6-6,TGTGCCAGCAGTCGAGCGGGAGTAAATGAGCAGTTCTTC,CASSRAGVNEQFF
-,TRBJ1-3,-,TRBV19,TGTGCCAGTAGTGGCCGCGACCAACCTTCTGGAAACACCATATATTTT,CASSGRDQPSGNTIYF
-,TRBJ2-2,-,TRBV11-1,TGTGCCAGCAGCTCAACCGCCGGGACAACTAGTACCGGGGAGCTGTTTTTT,CASSSTAGTTSTGELFF
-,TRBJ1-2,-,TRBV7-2,TGTGCCAGCAGGGACCGGCTGGGGGGCTACACCTTC,CASRDRLGGYTF
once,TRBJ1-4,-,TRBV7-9,TGTGCCAGCAGCTTAGTTACAGGACTAGGGGAAAAACTGTTTTTT,CASSLVTGLGEKLFF
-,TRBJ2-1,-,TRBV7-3,TGTGCCAGCAGCTTAATAGGCCTAGACAATGAGCAGTTCTTC,CASSLIGLDNEQFF
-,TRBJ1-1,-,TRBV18,TGTGCCAGCTCAGGGTCCCAGAACGCTGAAGCTTTCTTT,CASSGSQNAEAFF
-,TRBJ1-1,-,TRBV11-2,TGTGCCAGCAGCCCTAACCTAGGGAACACTGAAGCTTTCTTT,CASSPNLGNTEAFF
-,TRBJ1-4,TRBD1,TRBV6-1,TGTGCCAGCAACGACGGGACAGGTCAACTTTTT,CASNDGTGQLF
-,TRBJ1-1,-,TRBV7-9,TGTGCCAACAGCCCGACCGCTACCACTGAAGCTTTCTTT,CANSPTATTEAFF
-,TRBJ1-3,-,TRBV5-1,TGCGCCAGCACCTCGAGCGTCTTAGGAAGCTCTGGAAACACCATATATTTT,CASTSSVLGSSGNTIYF
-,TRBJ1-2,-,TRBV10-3,TGTGCCATCTCCAAGGAGGGGGATGGCTACACCTTC,CAISKEGDGYTF
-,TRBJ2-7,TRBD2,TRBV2,TGTGCCAGCAGTGAGGAACTAGCGGGCTCCTACGAGCAGTACTTC,CASSEELAGSYEQYF
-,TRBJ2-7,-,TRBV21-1,TGTGCCAGCTGGGGGGGACAGCCCTACTACGAGCAGTACTTC,CASWGGQPYYEQYF
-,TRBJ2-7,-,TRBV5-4,TGTGCCAGCAGCTTCGATTACTACGAGCAGTACTTC,CASSFDYYEQYF
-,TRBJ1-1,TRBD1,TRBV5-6,TGTGCCAGCAGCTTTTTCGGACAGGGGCGGACTGAAGCTTTCTTT,CASSFFGQGRTEAFF
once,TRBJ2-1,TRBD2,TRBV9,TGTGCCAGCAGCGTAAGATTAGCGGGTGTTAGTTCCTACAATGAGCAGTTCTTC,CASSVRLAGVSSYNEQFF
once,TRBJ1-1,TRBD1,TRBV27,TGTGCCAGCAGTTTAAGCGCCAGGGACAGGAACACTGAAGCTTTCTTT,CASSLSARDRNTEAFF
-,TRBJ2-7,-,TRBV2,TGTGCCGGAGGTCAGATCTACGAGCAGTACTTC,CAGGQIYEQYF
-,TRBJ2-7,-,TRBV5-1,TGCGCCAGCAGCCTTTCACCCCACTACGAGCAGTACTTC,CASSLSPHYEQYF
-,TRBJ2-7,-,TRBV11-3,TGTGCCAGCAGCTTAAAGGACTCCAGCGAGCAGTACTTC,CASSLKDSSEQYF
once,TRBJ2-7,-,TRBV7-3,TGTGCCAGCAGCTTAACAAGCCAGCAGGAGCAGTACTTC,CASSLTSQQEQYF
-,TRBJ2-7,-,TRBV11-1,TGTGCCAGCAGCTTAGATTCCTATTCCTACGAGCAGTACTTC,CASSLDSYSYEQYF
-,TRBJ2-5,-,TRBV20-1,TGCAGTGCTAGGGGAGTCGAGACCCAGTACTTC,CSARGVETQYF
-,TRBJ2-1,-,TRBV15,TGTGCCACCAGCAGAGGGGGTTCCTACAATGAGCAGTTCTTC,CATSRGGSYNEQFF
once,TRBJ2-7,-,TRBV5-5,TGTGCCAGCAGCTTGTTGGAAGAGCAGTACTTC,CASSLLEEQYF
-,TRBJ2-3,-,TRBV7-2,TGTGCCAGCAGCTTATTTGCAGGGACCACAGATACGCAGTATTTT,CASSLFAGTTDTQYF
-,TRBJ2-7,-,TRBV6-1,TGTGCCAGCAGTGGCCTAGTGGGGGGGGCCTCCTACGAGCAGTACTTC,CASSGLVGGASYEQYF
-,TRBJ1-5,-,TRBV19,TGTGCCAGTAGTATGACGGGGGGCGCGGGTCAGCCCCAGCATTTT,CASSMTGGAGQPQHF